Shown below are 30 T cell receptor beta chains from a single sample sequenced in a study of T cell responses to AZD1222 COVID-19 vaccine. Sequencing used immunoSEQ multiplex PCR; TCRdb keeps in-frame clones, though not all of them. The profile covers 150,000 to 200,000 clones, with around 89% appearing a single time and 5% to 7.5% taken by the ten largest. This material consisted of peripheral blood, taken on day 0 of AZD1222 vaccination. Every receptor here comes from an adult in good health.

V and J are TRBV5-6 and TRBJ2-7; D might be TRBD2 (5 bases). Germline-derived CDR1 and CDR2 are SGHDT and YYEEEE. Between the trimmed V and J ends, which lost 4 bases and 1 base, there was a span of 15 bases. The CDR3 has 15 residues. This CDR3 reads CASSPIGVRSYEQYF. The CDR3 bases are TGTGCCAGCAGCCCTATCGGGGTAAGGTCCTACGAGCAGTACTTC.

This clone was seen more than once but under ten times. The gene calls are TRBV5-6 and TRBJ2-7; D possibly corresponds to TRBD2 (5 bases). The V end was cut by 0 bases, the J end by 6 bases, with 7 bases between. The CDR3 consists of 12 residues. The germline CDR1 and CDR2 sequences are SGHDT and YYEEEE. CDR3 region: CASSLASGEQYF. CDR3 nucleotides: TGTGCCAGCAGCTTGGCAAGCGGCGAGCAGTACTTC.

Remarks on this clone: Additional DNA sequences in this sample encode the identical CDR3. V usage is TRBV9 and J usage is TRBJ1-5; D ambiguous. The CDR3 length is 13 residues. Germline CDR1 is SGDLS and CDR2 is YYNGEE. V shed 0 bases and J shed 4 bases, with 5 bases lying between them. The CDR3 region is CASSVASNQPQHF. DNA for the CDR3: TGTGCCAGCAGCGTAGCCTCAAATCAGCCCCAGCATTTT.

This chain joins TRBV4-3 and TRBJ2-3; 11 bases fit TRBD2. The CDR3 is 17 amino acids. The trim removed 5 bases at V and 1 base at J, leaving 8 bases unmatched. In germline, CDR1 is LGHNA, CDR2 YSLEER. CDR3 DNA: TGCGCCAGCAGCACGACCGGGACTAGCGGAGGCACAGATACGCAGTATTTT. Translating it yields CASSTTGTSGGTDTQYF.

This chain links TRBV7-3 with TRBJ2-1; 9 bases are a match to TRBD2. This CDR3 comprises 15 residues. Per germline, CDR1 SGHTA and CDR2 FQGTGA. After removal of 5 bases from V and 2 bases from J, the junction contained 4 bases not matched to a gene. The CDR3 sequence is CASSDRLAAYNEQFF. In DNA, the CDR3 is TGTGCCAGCAGCGACCGACTAGCGGCCTACAATGAGCAGTTCTTC.

The chain links TRBV11-1 to TRBJ2-7; D perhaps matches TRBD2 (5 bases). CDR1 is SGHAT and CDR2 is FQDESV in the germline V gene (reference sequence). The CDR3 contains 12 residues. Deletions cut 6 bases from V and 0 bases from J, with 6 bases between. The CDR3: CASRGSSYEQYF. In DNA, the CDR3 is TGTGCCAGCAGGGGGAGCTCCTACGAGCAGTACTTC.

This CDR3 reads CASSSRTGFSYGYTF. Here the CDR3 DNA reads TGTGCCAGCAGCTCACGGACAGGGTTTAGCTATGGCTACACCTTC. The chain combines TRBV11-2 with TRBJ1-2; 8 bases fit TRBD1. V shed 4 bases and J 4 bases; nucleotides not matched to a gene: 8. This CDR3 region has 15 residues. The V gene's germline CDR1 is SGHAT and CDR2 FQNNGV.

The gene calls are TRBV29-1 and TRBJ2-1; 9 positions agree with TRBD2. With V trimmed by 0 bases and J by 8 bases, 17 bases remained unmatched. In germline, CDR1 is SQVTM, CDR2 ANQGSEA. This CDR3 contains 18 residues. CDR3 nucleotide sequence: TGCAGCGTTGAAGATAGGGGGGTTGTTAGCGGGAGAATCGATGAGCAGTTCTTC. Its protein product is CSVEDRGVVSGRIDEQFF.

CDR3 coding DNA: TGCAGTGCTAGTCCTGGAGGGTACGAGCAGTACTTC. Amino acid sequence: CSASPGGYEQYF. The chain has TRBV20-1 and TRBJ2-7, with a weak D call TRBD2 (6 bases). Looked up from germline, CDR1 is DFQATT and CDR2 is SNEGSKA (reference sequence). This CDR3 is 12 amino acids long. With 3 bases removed from V and 4 bases from J, the gap between germline ends came to 10 bases.

The chain couples TRBV28 to TRBJ1-3; TRBD1 aligns across 9 bases. Germline-derived CDR1 and CDR2 are MDHEN and SYDVKM. The CDR3 contains 13 residues. J was trimmed by 10 bases and V by 6 bases; bases with no gene match: 7. CDR3 bases: TGTGCCAGCAGCCTGACAGGGGGAGGTACCATATATTTT. This gives the protein CASSLTGGGTIYF.

The chain joins TRBV6-2 or TRBV6-3 to TRBJ2-1; 9 bases are shared with TRBD2. The V gene end was trimmed by 5 bases and the J gene end by 4 bases; junction bases not matched to a gene: 9. The germline V gene encodes CDR1 MNHEY and CDR2 SVGEGT. The CDR3 contains 16 residues. The CDR3 nucleotides read TGTGCCAGCAGTAGTCCCCGCCTAGCGGGATACAATGAGCAGTTCTTC. This translates into CASSSPRLAGYNEQFF.

This chain joins TRBV28 and TRBJ1-3; a weak D match, TRBD1 (6 bases). The V gene lost 4 bases and the J gene lost 5 bases, with 18 bases spanning the gap. The CDR3 is 16 amino acids. Germline CDR1 MDHEN, CDR2 SYDVKM. The CDR3 DNA reads as TGTGCCAGCAGTTCCCCTTCAGGGGATGGGAGAAACACCATATATTTT. This gives the protein CASSSPSGDGRNTIYF.

This rearrangement joins TRBV29-1 to TRBJ1-1, with no clear D. Germline CDR1 and CDR2: SQVTM and ANQGSEA. There are 12 residues in the CDR3. V was pared by 6 bases and J by 4 bases, with 12 bases between. CDR3 in amino acids: CSVFQFGTEAFF. The CDR3 nucleotides are TGCAGCGTCTTTCAATTCGGCACTGAAGCTTTCTTT.

This clone was found a few times. The chain has TRBV7-2 and TRBJ2-5; D is uncertain. This CDR3 has 12 amino acids. Trimming took 8 bases from V and 1 from J, leaving 8 bases between them. Per germline, CDR1 SGHTA and CDR2 FQGNSA. The CDR3 reads CASSSAQETQYF. The DNA for the CDR3 is TGTGCCAGCTCGAGTGCCCAAGAGACCCAGTACTTC.

The chain combines TRBV5-1 with TRBJ2-1; the D is unclear. V was pared by 2 bases and J by 7 bases, with 10 bases between. Germline V gene lookup returns CDR1 SGHRS and CDR2 YFSETQ. The CDR3 runs to 13 residues. The CDR3 here is CASSFLRGNEQFF. CDR3 nucleotide sequence: TGCGCCAGCAGCTTCCTGCGAGGTAATGAGCAGTTCTTC. Full variable domain (rest looked up from reference TRBV5-1 and TRBJ2-1): KAGVTQTPRYLIKTRGQQVTLSCSPISGHRSVSWYQQTPGQGLQFLFEYFSETQRNKGNFPGRFSGRQFSNSRSEMNVSTLELGDSALYLCASSFLRGNEQFFGPGTRLTVL.

The J gene is TRBJ2-3, the V gene TRBV4-2; 8 bases align to TRBD2. V lost 0 bases, J lost 8 bases, and 10 bases stayed unmatched. The germline gives CDR1 LGHNA, CDR2 YNFKEQ. There are 16 residues in the CDR3. The CDR3 protein is CASSQDPRSGGGTQYF. The DNA for the CDR3 is TGTGCCAGCAGCCAAGACCCAAGAAGCGGGGGAGGTACGCAGTATTTT.

The V call is TRBV27, the J call TRBJ2-7; D is perhaps TRBD2 (5 bases). Germline assignment: CDR1 MNHEY and CDR2 SMNVEV (reference sequence). The CDR3 consists of 15 residues. The V end lost 6 bases, the J end lost 2 bases, and 17 bases lay between the germline ends. The CDR3 sequence: CASSPSWAGTYEQYF. The CDR3 bases are TGTGCCAGCAGCCCGTCTTGGGCGGGTACCTACGAGCAGTACTTC.

This clone appeared a single time. The V and J genes are TRBV28 and TRBJ1-2; maybe TRBD1 (6 bases). This CDR3 region has 14 residues. Between the trimmed V and J ends, which lost 5 bases and 4 bases, there was a span of 14 bases. Germline-derived CDR1 and CDR2 are MDHEN and SYDVKM. In DNA form, the CDR3 reads TGTGCCAGCAGTAACAGGGAGGGGAGCTATGGCTACACCTTC. Amino acids: CASSNREGSYGYTF.

The chain uses TRBV3-1 (or the pseudogene TRBV3-2) and TRBJ2-5; the D is unclear. V lost 0 bases to trimming and J lost 5 bases, with 10 bases between them. The CDR3 extends over 14 amino acids. Germline CDR1 LGHDT, CDR2 YNNKEL (reference sequence). CDR3 in DNA: TGTGCCAGCAGCCAAGAAGGTTACGGGGAGACCCAGTACTTC. Its protein is CASSQEGYGETQYF.

V gene TRBV7-2 combines with J gene TRBJ2-7; no clear D. V lost 1 base and J lost 1, with 2 bases in between. This CDR3 comprises 12 residues. Germline CDR1 is SGHTA and CDR2 is FQGNSA. This CDR3 reads CASSLGSYEQYF. DNA for the CDR3: TGTGCCAGCAGCTTAGGGTCCTACGAGCAGTACTTC.

The chain uses TRBV7-9 and TRBJ1-2, with unresolved D. This CDR3 region has 16 residues. Trimming took off 4 bases at V and 7 bases at J, with 22 bases between the two ends. Germline lookup yields CDR1 SEHNR and CDR2 FQNEAQ (reference sequence). CDR3 bases: TGTGCCAGCAGCTATACGGGCGGGCAAGCTTTGGGTGGCTACACCTTC. This translates into CASSYTGGQALGGYTF.

J is TRBJ1-5 and V is TRBV28; 11 positions agree with TRBD1. V lost 5 bases to trimming and J lost 6 bases; unmatched junction nucleotides: 6. The germline V gene has CDR1 MDHEN and CDR2 SYDVKM. The length of the CDR3 is 15 residues. This CDR3 reads CASSRAGTGGQPQHF. The CDR3 DNA reads as TGTGCCAGCAGTCGAGCCGGGACAGGGGGTCAGCCCCAGCATTTT.

V and J are TRBV5-6 and TRBJ2-7; D gene uncertain. This CDR3 is 11 amino acids long. The ends were cut back, 2 bases at V and 6 bases at J, with 6 bases in the middle. Per germline, CDR1 SGHDT and CDR2 YYEEEE. CDR3 loop: CASSFRFEQYF. The CDR3 bases are TGTGCCAGCAGCTTTAGGTTCGAGCAGTACTTC.

The CDR3 nucleotides are TGTGCCAGCAGTTCGACTAGCGGGGGAAAGTTCTTC. Its translation: CASSSTSGGKFF. The rearrangement joins TRBV13 to TRBJ2-1, with 12 bases aligning to TRBD2. J lost 14 bases, V lost 6 bases, and 5 bases had no gene match. CDR3 length equals 12 residues. Per the germline V gene, CDR1 is PRHDT and CDR2 is FYEKMQ (reference sequence).

V is TRBV5-1 and J is TRBJ2-7; 8 nucleotides line up with TRBD2. The CDR3 totals 16 residues. Germline values: CDR1 SGHRS, CDR2 YFSETQ. The V gene end was trimmed by 0 bases and the J gene end by 0 bases; junction bases not matched to a gene: 5. Here the CDR3 reads CASSLGISGDSYEQYF. CDR3 sequence (DNA): TGCGCCAGCAGCTTGGGTATTAGCGGGGACTCCTACGAGCAGTACTTC.

The chain couples TRBV6-6 to TRBJ1-1, with D unresolved. Trimming took 6 bases from V and 4 from J, leaving 12 bases between them. The CDR3 covers 13 residues. Germline loops: CDR1 MNHNY, CDR2 SVGAGI (reference sequence). The chain's CDR3 is CASRGTGFTEAFF. In nucleotides, the CDR3 is TGTGCCAGCAGAGGCACGGGGTTCACTGAAGCTTTCTTT.

Note on this clone: Other DNA sequences of this sample code for an identical CDR3. The rearrangement uses TRBV4-3 and TRBJ2-7; 7 bases map to TRBD1. CDR3 length equals 14 residues. Germline assignment: CDR1 LGHNA and CDR2 YSLEER. The ends lost 0 bases at V and 4 bases at J; junction bases unmatched: 3. Here the CDR3 reads CASSQEQGKYEQYF. CDR3 DNA: TGCGCCAGCAGCCAAGAACAGGGGAAGTACGAGCAGTACTTC.

The chain links TRBV28 to TRBJ1-5; a possible D gene is TRBD1 (5 bases). In germline, CDR1 is MDHEN, CDR2 SYDVKM. The CDR3 is made up of 17 amino acids. Trimming shortened V by 5 bases and J by 6 bases, and 23 bases separated the two germline ends. The CDR3 loop reads CASSLYGKTADRQPQHF. The CDR3, as DNA: TGTGCCAGCAGTCTATACGGGAAGACAGCCGATCGTCAGCCCCAGCATTTT.

J is TRBJ1-2 and V is TRBV7-2; D not certain. This CDR3 spans 13 amino acids. Between the trimmed V and J ends, which lost 4 bases and 3 bases, there was a span of 9 bases. Germline V gives CDR1 SGHTA, CDR2 FQGNSA. The CDR3 is CASSYSGDYGYTF. CDR3 coding DNA: TGTGCCAGCAGCTACAGCGGGGACTATGGCTACACCTTC.

The chain employs TRBV7-2 and TRBJ2-7; a possible D gene is TRBD2 (6 bases). Germline V gene lookup returns CDR1 SGHTA and CDR2 FQGNSA. The CDR3 consists of 13 residues. Trimming shortened V by 7 bases and J by 5 bases, and 15 bases separated the two germline ends. The CDR3 sequence: CASTWLEGNEQYF. CDR3 nucleotide sequence: TGTGCCAGCACCTGGCTGGAGGGCAACGAGCAGTACTTC.